A selection of T cell receptor beta chains follows, all from one sample in a study of cytomegalovirus exposure and HLA in healthy donors. Generated by immunoSEQ multiplex PCR, the TCRdb table keeps only in-frame clones and is missing some. The table for this sample gives around 97,000 clones. The source material was PBMCs. The receptor set was obtained from a man between 35 and 55 years old in good health and CMV-seronegative. Each CDR3 is given with its conserved first and last residue. D genes are given only for firm matches.

D gene	V gene	J gene	CDR3 protein	CDR3 DNA
NA	TRBV5-1	TRBJ2-5	CASSLGPGSGGETQYF	TGCGCCAGCAGCTTGGGCCCCGGGTCCGGGGGTGAGACCCAGTACTTC
TRBD1	TRBV28	TRBJ2-2	CASRAGQGFRGELFF	TGTGCCAGTCGGGCGGGACAGGGTTTCCGAGGGGAGCTGTTTTTT
TRBD1	TRBV7-2	TRBJ2-5	CASSSRTGAPETQYF	TGTGCCAGCAGCTCTCGGACAGGGGCCCCAGAGACCCAGTACTTC
TRBD1	TRBV9	TRBJ1-5	CASSDGTGVQPQHF	TGTGCCAGCAGCGATGGGACAGGGGTTCAGCCCCAGCATTTT
TRBD2	TRBV19	TRBJ2-6	CASSMFSGGLLSGDLTF	TGTGCCAGTAGTATGTTTAGCGGGGGCCTCCTCTCCGGGGACCTGACTTTC
NA	TRBV6-5	TRBJ1-5	CASTSLREVGQPQHF	TGTGCCAGCACCTCCCTAAGGGAGGTAGGTCAGCCCCAGCATTTT
TRBD2	TRBV7-9	TRBJ2-1	CASSTRTSGSHEQFF	TGTGCCAGCAGCACCAGGACTAGCGGGAGCCATGAGCAGTTCTTC
NA	TRBV29-1	TRBJ1-1	CSVAGLTEAFF	TGCAGCGTTGCTGGGCTCACTGAAGCTTTCTTT
NA	TRBV7-9	TRBJ1-1	CASSPGGPNTEAFF	TGTGCCAGCAGCCCGGGGGGGCCGAACACTGAAGCTTTCTTT
NA	TRBV6-6	TRBJ1-3	CASNMAGNTIYF	TGTGCCAGCAACATGGCAGGAAACACCATATATTTT
TRBD1	TRBV6-1	TRBJ1-1	CASSPNRGHTEAFF	TGTGCCAGCAGTCCTAACAGGGGGCACACTGAAGCTTTCTTT
TRBD1	TRBV4-3	TRBJ1-2	CASSQEPPHRGSGDGYTF	TGCGCCAGCAGCCAAGAACCCCCCCACAGGGGCAGCGGAGATGGCTACACCTTC
NA	TRBV18	TRBJ2-1	CASSPYVLNEQFF	TGTGCCAGCTCACCGTACGTACTCAATGAGCAGTTCTTC
TRBD2	TRBV2	TRBJ2-2	CASSETRLAGGLNTGELFF	TGCGCCAGCAGTGAAACGAGACTAGCGGGGGGGCTGAACACCGGGGAGCTGTTTTTT
TRBD2	TRBV6-6	TRBJ2-7	CASTSGTTSYEQYF	TGTGCCAGCACCTCCGGGACTACCTCCTACGAGCAGTACTTC
TRBD1	TRBV6-5	TRBJ2-3	CASSQYRGLGDTQYF	TGTGCCAGCAGTCAGTACAGGGGGCTGGGAGATACGCAGTATTTT
NA	TRBV9	TRBJ2-2	CASSVEPLRNTGELFF	TGTGCCAGCAGCGTAGAACCCCTGCGAAATACCGGGGAGCTGTTTTTT
TRBD1	TRBV6-5	TRBJ1-5	CASSLGQPSNQPQHF	TGTGCCAGCAGTTTGGGACAGCCTAGCAATCAGCCCCAGCATTTT
NA	TRBV4-2	TRBJ1-5	CASSQDRGLRPQHF	TGTGCCAGCAGCCAAGATAGGGGGTTGCGGCCCCAGCATTTT
TRBD2	TRBV5-6	TRBJ2-7	CASRITSGALYEQYF	TGTGCCAGCAGGATAACTAGCGGGGCCCTCTACGAGCAGTACTTC
TRBD1	TRBV9	TRBJ1-2	CASSAFRTGGDGYTF	TGTGCCAGCAGCGCCTTTCGGACAGGGGGCGATGGCTACACCTTC
TRBD2	TRBV5-1	TRBJ2-7	CASSPGLAGVFYEQYF	TGCGCCAGCAGCCCTGGACTAGCGGGGGTGTTTTACGAGCAGTACTTC
NA	TRBV7-6	TRBJ2-7	CASSQPFERGEQYF	TGTGCCAGCAGCCAGCCCTTTGAGAGAGGCGAGCAGTACTTC
NA	TRBV11-2	TRBJ2-5	CASSSQETQYF	TGTGCCAGCAGCAGTCAGGAGACCCAGTACTTC
NA	TRBV28	TRBJ1-6	CASSEGGGSPLHF	TGTGCCAGCAGTGAAGGGGGTGGTTCACCCCTCCACTTT
TRBD1	TRBV6-5	TRBJ1-1	CASRTTGPNTEAFF	TGTGCCAGCAGGACGACAGGGCCGAACACTGAAGCTTTCTTT
NA	TRBV5-1	TRBJ2-1	CASSLEGLPNEQFF	TGCGCCAGCAGCTTGGAAGGACTTCCAAATGAGCAGTTCTTC
TRBD1	TRBV28	TRBJ2-3	CASSWDRGPTDTQYF	TGTGCCAGCAGCTGGGACAGGGGGCCTACAGATACGCAGTATTTT
TRBD2	TRBV9	TRBJ2-1	CASSVGSGVSSYNEQFF	TGTGCCAGCAGCGTGGGTAGCGGGGTTAGCTCCTACAATGAGCAGTTCTTC
TRBD1	TRBV30	TRBJ2-7	CAWSGGGSIYEQYF	TGTGCCTGGAGTGGAGGGGGCTCAATCTACGAGCAGTACTTC
NA	TRBV2	TRBJ2-5	CASSVATRETQYF	TGTGCCAGCAGTGTGGCCACCAGGGAGACCCAGTACTTC
TRBD1	TRBV7-8	TRBJ1-2	CASSLAQTGGGGYTF	TGTGCCAGCAGCTTAGCCCAAACAGGGGGGGGTGGCTACACCTTC
NA	TRBV6-5	TRBJ1-2	CASSYSSNGDYGYTF	TGTGCCAGCAGTTACTCGTCAAACGGTGACTATGGCTACACCTTC
NA	TRBV21-1	TRBJ1-1	CASSKGPKTGNTEAFF	TGTGCCAGCAGCAAAGGTCCTAAAACGGGGAACACTGAAGCTTTCTTT
NA	TRBV5-6	TRBJ1-2	CASSLSGGGGYTF	TGTGCCAGCAGCTTGTCGGGGGGTGGTGGCTACACCTTC
NA	TRBV4-1	TRBJ2-2	CASSQDSGFPGELFF	TGCGCCAGCAGCCAAGATTCGGGGTTCCCCGGGGAGCTGTTTTTT
NA	TRBV6-4	TRBJ2-5	CAGEYSMETQYF	TGTGCCGGAGAATATTCTATGGAGACCCAGTACTTC
NA	TRBV7-6	TRBJ1-1	CASSHPDTIAFF	TGTGCCAGCAGCCACCCGGACACCATTGCTTTCTTT
TRBD1	TRBV7-2	TRBJ1-1	CASSHGQAEAFF	TGTGCCAGCAGCCATGGACAGGCCGAAGCTTTCTTT
TRBD2	TRBV18	TRBJ2-2	CASSPPSREGSGELFF	TGTGCCAGCTCACCTCCCTCGAGGGAGGGGTCCGGGGAGCTGTTTTTT
NA	TRBV11-2	TRBJ2-3	CASSSGGTDTQYF	TGTGCCAGCAGTTCGGGGGGCACAGATACGCAGTATTTT
TRBD1	TRBV27	TRBJ1-5	CASRPGGRGNQPQHF	TGTGCCAGCAGGCCCGGTGGCAGGGGGAATCAGCCCCAGCATTTT
TRBD1	TRBV27	TRBJ2-7	CASSPSLLTGVGEQYF	TGTGCCAGCAGTCCTAGCCTACTCACAGGGGTCGGCGAGCAGTACTTC
NA	TRBV21-1	TRBJ2-3	CASRVPFQDSRTDTQYF	TGTGCCAGCCGCGTCCCATTTCAGGACTCTCGCACAGATACGCAGTATTTT
TRBD1	TRBV6-6	TRBJ1-2	CASSPTGSIGYTF	TGTGCCAGCAGTCCGACAGGGAGTATAGGCTACACCTTC
NA	TRBV11-3	TRBJ2-7	CASSLDPLGSQYF	TGTGCCAGCAGCTTAGACCCCCTAGGGAGCCAGTACTTC
NA	TRBV4-3	TRBJ1-3	CASSQASAMGHFSGNTIYF	TGCGCCAGCAGCCAAGCCTCGGCAATGGGACACTTCTCTGGAAACACCATATATTTT
NA	TRBV11-2	TRBJ2-7	CASSLSGTDWEQYF	TGTGCCAGCAGCCTCAGCGGAACTGACTGGGAGCAGTACTTC
NA	TRBV29-1	TRBJ2-5	CSARTGTPSETQYF	TGCAGCGCTAGGACCGGGACTCCAAGTGAGACCCAGTACTTC
NA	TRBV15	TRBJ1-1	CATSRDGAENTEAFF	TGTGCCACCAGCAGAGATGGTGCAGAGAACACTGAAGCTTTCTTT
NA	TRBV28	TRBJ2-5	CASSRGGTQETQYF	TGTGCCAGCAGTCGCGGCGGGACTCAAGAGACCCAGTACTTC
TRBD1	TRBV29-1	TRBJ1-2	CSARDRDNYGYTF	TGCAGCGCTCGGGACAGGGACAACTATGGCTACACCTTC
TRBD1	TRBV9	TRBJ2-7	CASSARDSPYEQYF	TGTGCCAGCAGCGCCCGGGACAGTCCCTACGAGCAGTACTTC
NA	TRBV9	TRBJ2-7	CASSVGSGKTYEQYF	TGTGCCAGCAGCGTAGGGTCAGGGAAAACCTACGAGCAGTACTTC
NA	TRBV6-6	TRBJ1-5	CASSSAGGNQPQHF	TGTGCCAGCTCTTCCGCAGGGGGCAATCAGCCCCAGCATTTT